This TCR beta chain comes out of a study of blood T cells in healthy people across ages. This CDR3 has 17 amino acids. The germline V gene has CDR1 LGHNA and CDR2 YSLEER. Trimming cost V 4 bases and J 0 bases, with 13 bases left between them. This clonotype was observed a handful of times. What it recognizes is unknown. Study results and limitations: Aged donors had fewer naive CD4+ cells and lower diversity than long-lived donors.

PBMCs were isolated at a quantity of at least 7 million per sample. Together with a sample-barcoded 5' primer, a J-beta primer mix was included in a second PCR lasting roughly 6 to 12 cycles. TCRdb re-called the 5' RACE reads with MiXCR, one entry per CDR3 protein. Seen here are hundreds of thousands of distinct CDR3 sequences, 36% observed once, and the top ten hold 13%. Sequencing was carried out using blood. This TCR derives from a man between 18 and 35 years old in good health. The chain couples TRBV4-3 to TRBJ1-6; maybe TRBD1 (5 bases). The CDR3 protein is CASSRGRQRSYNSPLHF. In DNA, the CDR3 is TGCGCCAGCAGCCGGGGCCGGCAACGCTCCTATAATTCACCCCTCCACTTT.